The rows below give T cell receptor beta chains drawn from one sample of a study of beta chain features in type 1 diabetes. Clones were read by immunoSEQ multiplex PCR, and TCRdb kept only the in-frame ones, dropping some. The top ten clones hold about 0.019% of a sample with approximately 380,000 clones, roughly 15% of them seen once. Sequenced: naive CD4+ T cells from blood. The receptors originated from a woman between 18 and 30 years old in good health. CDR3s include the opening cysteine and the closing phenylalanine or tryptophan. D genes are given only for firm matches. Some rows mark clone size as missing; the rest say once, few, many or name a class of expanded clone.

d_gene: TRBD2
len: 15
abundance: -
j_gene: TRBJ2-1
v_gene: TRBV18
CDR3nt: TGTGCCAGCTCGTCCGAGCGGGAGAGGCTCAATGAGCAGTTCTTC
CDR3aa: CASSSERERLNEQFF

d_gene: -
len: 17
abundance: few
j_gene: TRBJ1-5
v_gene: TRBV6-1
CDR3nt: TGTGCCAGCAGTGAAGTGGCAGGGGTGTATGTCAATCAGCCCCAGCATTTT
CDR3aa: CASSEVAGVYVNQPQHF

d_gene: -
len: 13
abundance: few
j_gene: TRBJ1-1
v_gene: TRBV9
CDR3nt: TGTGCCAGCAGCGTGCGGGGGGGCGAGGGAGCTTTCTTT
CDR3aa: CASSVRGGEGAFF

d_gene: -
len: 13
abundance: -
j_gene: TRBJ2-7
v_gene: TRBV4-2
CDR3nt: TGTGCCAGCAGCCAAGAATACAGCTACGAGCAGTACTTC
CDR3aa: CASSQEYSYEQYF

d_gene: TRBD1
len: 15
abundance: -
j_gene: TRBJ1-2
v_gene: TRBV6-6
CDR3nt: TGTGCCAGCAGTAATCCGGGACAGGGGGAAAATGGCTACACCTTC
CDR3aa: CASSNPGQGENGYTF

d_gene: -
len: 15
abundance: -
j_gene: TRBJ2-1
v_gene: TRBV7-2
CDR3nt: TGTGCCAGCAGCCCAGACTCTAGCTCCTACAATGAGCAGTTCTTC
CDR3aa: CASSPDSSSYNEQFF

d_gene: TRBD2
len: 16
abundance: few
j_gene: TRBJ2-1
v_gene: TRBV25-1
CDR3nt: TGTGCCAGCAGTGAGTTTACTAGCGGGAGGTCGGATGAGCAGTTCTTC
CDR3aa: CASSEFTSGRSDEQFF

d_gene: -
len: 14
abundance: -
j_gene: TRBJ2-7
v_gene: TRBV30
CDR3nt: TGTGCCTGGAGTGCCGGGACACTTCCCTACGAGCAGTACTTC
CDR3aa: CAWSAGTLPYEQYF

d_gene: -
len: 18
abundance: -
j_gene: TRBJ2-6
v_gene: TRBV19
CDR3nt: TGTGCCAGTAGTATCAAAGTTCCAATGAGCTCTGGGGCCAACGTCCTGACTTTC
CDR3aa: CASSIKVPMSSGANVLTF

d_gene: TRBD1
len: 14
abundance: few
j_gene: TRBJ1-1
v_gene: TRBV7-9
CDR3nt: TGTGCCAGCATCCGACAGGGCATGAACACTGAAGCTTTCTTT
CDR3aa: CASIRQGMNTEAFF

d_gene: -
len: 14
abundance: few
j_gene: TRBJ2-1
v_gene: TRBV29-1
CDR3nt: TGCAGCGTTGTACGGGGGAGAGCCTACAATGAGCAGTTCTTC
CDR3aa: CSVVRGRAYNEQFF

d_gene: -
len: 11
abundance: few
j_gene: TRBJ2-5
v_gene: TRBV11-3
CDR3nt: TGTGCCAGCAGCTATTCGGAGACCCAGTACTTC
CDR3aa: CASSYSETQYF

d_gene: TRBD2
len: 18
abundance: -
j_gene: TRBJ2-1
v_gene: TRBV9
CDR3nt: TGTGCCAGCAGCGTCCGAGCCGAGACTAGCGGGACCTACAATGAGCAGTTCTTC
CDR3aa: CASSVRAETSGTYNEQFF

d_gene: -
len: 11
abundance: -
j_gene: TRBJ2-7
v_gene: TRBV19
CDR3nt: TGTGCCAGTAGTATTCACTACGAGCAGTACTTC
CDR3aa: CASSIHYEQYF

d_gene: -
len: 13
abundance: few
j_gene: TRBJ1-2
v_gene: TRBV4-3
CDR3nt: TGCGCCAGCAGCCCTTCCGGGGACTATGGCTACACCTTC
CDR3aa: CASSPSGDYGYTF

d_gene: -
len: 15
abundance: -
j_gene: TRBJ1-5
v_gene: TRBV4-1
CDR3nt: TGCGCCAGCAGCCAAGATAAAGGCCGACTCCTTCCCCAGCATTTT
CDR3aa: CASSQDKGRLLPQHF

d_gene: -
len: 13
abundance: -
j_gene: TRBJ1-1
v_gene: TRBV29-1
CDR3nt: TGCAGCGTTGGGGCAAACTCGAACACTGAAGCTTTCTTT
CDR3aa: CSVGANSNTEAFF

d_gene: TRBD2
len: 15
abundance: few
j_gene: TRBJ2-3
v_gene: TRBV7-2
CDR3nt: TGTGCCAGCAGCTCCCTAGCGGGGAGCACAGATACGCAGTATTTT
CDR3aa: CASSSLAGSTDTQYF

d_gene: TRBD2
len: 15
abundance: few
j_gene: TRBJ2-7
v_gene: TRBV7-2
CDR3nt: TGTGCCAGCAGCCTGGGACTAGCGGGAGGCTACGAGCAGTACTTC
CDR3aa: CASSLGLAGGYEQYF

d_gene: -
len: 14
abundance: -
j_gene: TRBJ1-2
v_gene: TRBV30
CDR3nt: TGTGCCTGGAGTGTAGGGATCTCGGGGGGTGGCTACACCTTC
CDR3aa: CAWSVGISGGGYTF

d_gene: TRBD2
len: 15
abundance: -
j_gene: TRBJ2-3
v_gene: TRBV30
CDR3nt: TGTGCCTGGGGTATAGCGGGAGGGGGCACAGATACGCAGTATTTT
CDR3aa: CAWGIAGGGTDTQYF

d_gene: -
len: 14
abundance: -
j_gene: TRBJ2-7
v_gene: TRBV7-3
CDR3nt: TGTGCCAGCAGCATGGAGAGAGACGGTTACGAGCAGTACTTC
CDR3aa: CASSMERDGYEQYF

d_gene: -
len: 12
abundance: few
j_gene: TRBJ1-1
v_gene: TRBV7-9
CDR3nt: TGTGCCAGCCCGGGCCAGCGGTGGTCGAAGGAGTTT
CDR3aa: CASPGQRWSKEF

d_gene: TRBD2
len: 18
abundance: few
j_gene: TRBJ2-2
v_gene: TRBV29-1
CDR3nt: TGCAGCGTACTACCGGGACTAGCGGGAGGGTTGAACACCGGGGAGCTGTTTTTT
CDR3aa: CSVLPGLAGGLNTGELFF

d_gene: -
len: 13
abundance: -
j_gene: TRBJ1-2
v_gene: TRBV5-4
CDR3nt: TGTGCCAGCAGCTTTGGACAGAACTATGGCTACACCTTC
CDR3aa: CASSFGQNYGYTF

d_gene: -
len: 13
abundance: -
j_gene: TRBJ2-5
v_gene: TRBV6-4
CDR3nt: TGTGCCAGCAGTGACTCGCCCCGCGAGGCCCAGTACTTC
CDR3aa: CASSDSPREAQYF

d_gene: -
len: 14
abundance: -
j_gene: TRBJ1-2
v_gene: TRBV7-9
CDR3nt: TGTGCCAGCAGCTTTGAGGGATGGGACTATGGCTACACCTTC
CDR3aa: CASSFEGWDYGYTF

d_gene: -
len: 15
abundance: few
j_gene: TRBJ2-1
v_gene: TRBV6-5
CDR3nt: TGTGCCAGCAGCCAGAAGTTAAGCTCCTACAATGAGCAGTTCTTC
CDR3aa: CASSQKLSSYNEQFF